This T cell receptor (beta chain) emerged from a study of T cells in women clearing cervical HPV infection. Method: immunoSEQ multiplex PCR; TCRdb's copy keeps in-frame clones and lacks some. The sample holds about 31,000 clones. This clone is deemed medium-sized (0.01 to 0.1%) by its frequency. The same CDR3 can be traced to other DNA sequences in this sample. Sequenced input: blood buffy coat. The TCR comes from a woman aged 18 to 75 with a cervical HPV16 infection that either progressed to CIN3+ or cleared (not recorded which).

The DNA read from the CDR3 is TGTGCCAGCTCACCAGGACAGGGGATGACAAATGGC. The encoded protein is CASSPGQGMTNG. The entire CDR3 sequence reads CASSPGQGMTNGYTF. V and J are TRBV18 and TRBJ1-2; TRBD1 agrees at 9 bases. The read ends 3 residues before the CDR3 terminus; that terminus is restored from the germline J gene. Germline V gene sequence: CDR1 KGHSH, CDR2 LQKENI. The CDR3 totals 15 residues. V lost 2 bases to trimming and J lost 6 bases; unmatched junction nucleotides: 7.